These 9 T cell receptor beta chains share one sample of origin, sequenced in a study of cytomegalovirus exposure and HLA in healthy donors. Researchers ran the PCR with 60 Vbeta and 13 Jbeta primers. Sequenced by immunoSEQ multiplex PCR; TCRdb stores in-frame clones only, minus some. The sample includes some 120,000 clones, about 80% seen only once; the top ten take around 10%. Source material: PBMCs. The receptors stem from a woman between 40 and 55 years old in good health and CMV-seropositive.

The chain uses TRBV7-2 and TRBJ1-1, with 11 bases aligning to TRBD1. Trimming at V came to 8 bases and at J to 6 bases, leaving 8 bases not matched to a gene. This CDR3 is built from 14 residues. Germline CDR1 and CDR2: SGHTA and FQGNSA. The CDR3 is CASGGWTGGSEAFF. CDR3 DNA sequence: TGTGCCAGCGGCGGTTGGACAGGGGGCTCTGAAGCTTTCTTT.

The chain is built from TRBV6-5 and TRBJ2-1; weak D call: TRBD1 (6 bases). Germline loops: CDR1 MNHEY, CDR2 SVGAGI. This CDR3 contains 15 residues. V was shortened by 4 bases and J by 0 bases, with 10 bases between the two germline ends. DNA of the CDR3: TGTGCCAGCAGTTCCCAGGGGTCCTCCTACAATGAGCAGTTCTTC. This translates into CASSSQGSSYNEQFF.

This clone was observed a single time. CDR3 loop: CASGGSSGAFGETQYF. In nucleotides, the CDR3 is TGTGCCTCCGGTGGGAGTAGCGGGGCGTTTGGAGAGACCCAGTACTTC. The V and J genes are TRBV30 and TRBJ2-5; 8 nucleotides match TRBD2. The CDR3 covers 16 residues. In germline, CDR1 is GTSNPN, CDR2 SVGIG (reference sequence). Losses at the gene ends were 7 bases for V and 4 bases for J; bases not matched to a gene: 17.

This clone was observed a single time. The chain carries TRBV5-8 and TRBJ1-5, with 7 bases matching TRBD1. CDR3 size: 15 residues. CDR1 SGHTS and CDR2 YDEGEE come from the germline V gene. V was pared by 3 bases and J by 4 bases, with 7 bases of the junction left unmatched. CDR3 DNA: TGTGCCAGCAGCTCGACAGGGAATGGGAATCAGCCCCAGCATTTT. It codes for CASSSTGNGNQPQHF.

This chain links TRBV6-1 with TRBJ2-7, with TRBD2 identical over 7 bases. Germline-derived CDR1 and CDR2 are MNHNS and SASEGT. The CDR3 covers 16 residues. V lost 4 bases, J lost 2 bases, and 11 bases stayed unmatched. The CDR3 region has the DNA TGTGCCAGCAGTGCAAACCCAGCGGGGATTACCTACGAGCAGTACTTC. It specifies CASSANPAGITYEQYF.

The chain joins TRBV12-5 to TRBJ2-1; no definite D call. The CDR3 totals 12 residues. Germline V gene sequence: CDR1 LGHNT, CDR2 FRNRAP. Trimming pared 5 bases from V and 8 bases from J, leaving 10 bases between. CDR3 in DNA: TGTGCTAGTGGTCACTTTGCGGATGAGCAGTTCTTC. Translating it yields CASGHFADEQFF. The full variable domain, its missing parts supplied by reference TRBV12-5 and TRBJ2-1, is DARVTQTPRHKVTEMGQEVTMRCQPILGHNTVFWYRQTMMQGLELLAYFRNRAPLDDSGMPKDRFSAEMPDATLATLKIQPSEPRDSAVYFCASGHFADEQFFGPGTRLTVL.

The CDR3 loop reads CASSESFGTGNQPQHF. In nucleotides, the CDR3 is TGTGCCAGCAGTGAGTCTTTCGGGACAGGGAATCAGCCCCAGCATTTT. The chain couples TRBV6-1 to TRBJ1-5, with 9 bases identical to TRBD1. This CDR3 region has 16 residues. V lost 3 bases, J lost 4 bases, and 7 bases stayed unmatched. Germline assignment: CDR1 MNHNS and CDR2 SASEGT.

This clone was found once. The chain has TRBV10-3 and TRBJ2-4; unclear D gene. CDR3 size: 12 residues. The germline CDR1 and CDR2 sequences are ENHRY and SYGVKD. The germline V and J ends were trimmed by 4 bases and 6 bases, with 7 bases remaining between them. DNA for the CDR3: TGTGCCATCAGTGCAGCAGGAAACATTCAGTACTTC. Translating gives CAISAAGNIQYF.

The chain combines TRBV5-1 with TRBJ1-4, with a possible D match to TRBD1 (6 bases). This CDR3 is built from 14 residues. V lost 2 bases, J lost 7 bases, and 12 bases lay in between. CDR1 is SGHRS, CDR2 YFSETQ, per germline. In DNA, the CDR3 is TGCGCCAGCAGCTTTTCCAGGGGAAGTGAAAAACTGTTTTTT. Amino acids: CASSFSRGSEKLFF.